This T cell receptor beta chain was recorded in a study of T cell repertoires in cytomegalovirus infection. TCRdb fed the reads into MiXCR, producing one record per CDR3 protein. The sample comprises roughly 310,000 distinct CDR3 sequences, 17% of which are singletons, and more than 10% rests with the top ten. CDR3 length equals 14 residues. Trimming took off 7 bases at V and 3 bases at J, with 12 bases between the two ends. Looked up from germline, CDR1 is MNHNS and CDR2 is SASEGT. The sample holds many counts of this clonotype. Sequenced sample: PBMCs. The chain couples TRBV6-1 to TRBJ1-4, with D possibly matching TRBD1 (6 bases). This clonotype originated in a human donor in good health (CMV status not recorded). Some clones in this sample may be carry-over from other donors' samples. The DNA of the CDR3 is TGTGCCAGCAAGCAGGGGTTAGCTAATGAAAAACTGTTTTTT. Amino acids: CASKQGLANEKLFF.